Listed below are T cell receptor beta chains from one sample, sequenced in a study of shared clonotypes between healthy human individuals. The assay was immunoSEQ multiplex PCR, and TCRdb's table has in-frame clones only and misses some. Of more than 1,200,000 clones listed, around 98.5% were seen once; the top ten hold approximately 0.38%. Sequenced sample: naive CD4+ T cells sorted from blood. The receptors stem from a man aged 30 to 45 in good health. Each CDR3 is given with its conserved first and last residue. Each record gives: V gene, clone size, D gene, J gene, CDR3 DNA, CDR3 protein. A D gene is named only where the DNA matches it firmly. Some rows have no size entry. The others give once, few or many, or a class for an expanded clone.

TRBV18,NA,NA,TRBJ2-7,TGTGCCAGCTCACCCCTTCCCCGGGGGCCCCGCTCCTACGAGCAGTACTTC,CASSPLPRGPRSYEQYF
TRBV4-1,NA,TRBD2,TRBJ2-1,TGCGCCAGCAGCCTGAGATGGCTAGCGGGAGTCGGCTCCTACAATGAGCAGTTCTTC,CASSLRWLAGVGSYNEQFF
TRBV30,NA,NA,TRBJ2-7,TGTGCCTGGTCTGGCGGCTCCTACGAGCAGTACTTC,CAWSGGSYEQYF
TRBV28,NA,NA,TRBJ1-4,TGTGCCAGCAAACCTGGGGCTCTTGCAACTAATGAAAAACTGTTTTTT,CASKPGALATNEKLFF
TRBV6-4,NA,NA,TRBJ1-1,TGTGCCAGCAGTGGCAGTCCGGAGGGTGAAGCTTTCTTT,CASSGSPEGEAFF
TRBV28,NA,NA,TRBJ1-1,TGTGCCAGCAGTCTAACAGGGGAAGCTTTCTTT,CASSLTGEAFF
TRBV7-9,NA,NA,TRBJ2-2,TGTGCCAGCAGCTCAGCGGGACACCCGAACACCGGGGAGCTGTTTTTT,CASSSAGHPNTGELFF
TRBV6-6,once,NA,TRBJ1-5,TGTGCCAGCGGAATACAGGGCTATCGACAGCCCCAGCATTTT,CASGIQGYRQPQHF
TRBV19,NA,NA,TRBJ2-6,TGTGCCAGTAGTAGAGGGCCCATCGGTAGTGGGGCCAACGTCCTGACTTTC,CASSRGPIGSGANVLTF
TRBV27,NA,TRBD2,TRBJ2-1,TGTGCCAGCAGTCGCCGGACTAGCGAGGTTTGGAATGAGCAGTTCTTC,CASSRRTSEVWNEQFF
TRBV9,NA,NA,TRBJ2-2,TGTGCCAGCAGCCAGAGGAGCCCCGGGGAGCTGTTTTTT,CASSQRSPGELFF
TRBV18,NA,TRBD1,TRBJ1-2,TGTGCCAGCTCACCACGGGGACAGAGGGTAGGCTATGGCTACACCTTC,CASSPRGQRVGYGYTF
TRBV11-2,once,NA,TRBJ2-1,TGTGCCAGCAGCTTAAGGGCCATCCAATCATCCTACAATGAGCAGTTCTTC,CASSLRAIQSSYNEQFF
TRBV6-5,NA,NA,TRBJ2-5,TGTGCCAGCAGTTTCTCGACAGGGAGGGAGACCCAGTACTTC,CASSFSTGRETQYF
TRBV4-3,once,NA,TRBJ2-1,TGCGCCAGCAGCCAAGAGAGGACTATCGCTGAGCAGTTCTTC,CASSQERTIAEQFF